Listed here are 29 T cell receptor beta chains from one sample, sequenced in a study of cytomegalovirus exposure and HLA in healthy donors. Measured with immunoSEQ multiplex PCR; TCRdb has only the in-frame clones, and not every one. Of roughly 330,000 clones in the sample, 87% were seen once. The sample comprised PBMCs. The receptors were gathered from a woman aged 30 to 39 in good health and CMV-seropositive.

V usage is TRBV27 and J usage is TRBJ2-7; the match to TRBD2 covers 11 bases. This CDR3 contains 17 residues. Germline V gene lookup returns CDR1 MNHEY and CDR2 SMNVEV (reference sequence). With 4 bases clipped from V and 0 bases from J, the junction kept 8 bases outside the gene matches. The CDR3 region has the DNA TGTGCCAGCAGTTCCGGGTTAGCGGGGGGGCACTCCTACGAGCAGTACTTC. Amino acid sequence: CASSSGLAGGHSYEQYF.

This clone appeared a single time. The chain couples TRBV6-1 to TRBJ1-5, with a possible D match to TRBD1 (5 bases). Germline CDR1 MNHNS, CDR2 SASEGT. V was trimmed by 1 base and J by 4 bases, leaving 8 bases between them. CDR3 length equals 14 residues. CDR3 sequence reads: CASSEGGRNQPQHF. For the CDR3, the DNA is TGTGCCAGCAGTGAAGGGGGCAGAAATCAGCCCCAGCATTTT.

This clone was counted once. The chain carries TRBV9 and TRBJ2-7; no reliable D call. The CDR3 runs 14 residues. With 0 bases removed from V and 4 bases from J, the gap between germline ends came to 11 bases. The V gene's germline CDR1 is SGDLS and CDR2 YYNGEE. The CDR3 here is CASSVATGAYEQYF. Written as DNA, the CDR3 is TGTGCCAGCAGCGTAGCTACTGGAGCGTACGAGCAGTACTTC.

Only a few counts were recorded for this clone. The CDR3 protein is CSALTGNSGNTIYF. The CDR3 DNA sequence: TGCAGCGCCCTGACAGGCAACTCTGGAAACACCATATATTTT. The J gene is TRBJ1-3, the V gene TRBV29-1; the D gene is possibly TRBD1 (6 bases). The CDR3 is made up of 14 amino acids. Trimming left V 7 bases short and J 0 bases short, with 13 bases between. Per germline, CDR1 SQVTM and CDR2 ANQGSEA.

The gene calls are TRBV5-1 and TRBJ1-5; D uncertain. The CDR3 totals 15 residues. Between the trimmed V and J ends, which lost 0 bases and 1 base, there was a span of 8 bases. Germline assignment: CDR1 SGHRS and CDR2 YFSETQ. The CDR3 sequence is CASSLEGLSNQPQHF. CDR3 bases: TGCGCCAGCAGCTTGGAAGGGCTGAGCAATCAGCCCCAGCATTTT.

The rearrangement joins TRBV28 to TRBJ1-4; D not resolved. The CDR3 has 15 amino acids. The V end lost 3 bases, the J end lost 0 bases, and 8 bases lay between the germline ends. Germline lookup yields CDR1 MDHEN and CDR2 SYDVKM. The CDR3 here is CASSLVGTTNEKLFF. The DNA of the CDR3 is TGTGCCAGCAGTTTGGTTGGGACAACTAATGAAAAACTGTTTTTT.

The chain has TRBV5-6 and TRBJ2-7; D possibly corresponds to TRBD1 (5 bases). Germline-derived CDR1 and CDR2 are SGHDT and YYEEEE. With 1 base removed from V and 5 bases from J, the gap between germline ends came to 10 bases. This CDR3 is 13 amino acids long. The CDR3 protein is CASSLTGRNEQYF. The CDR3 bases are TGTGCCAGCAGCTTGACAGGAAGAAACGAGCAGTACTTC.

The chain is built from TRBV7-3 and TRBJ2-3, with 11 bases aligning to TRBD2. The CDR3 is 16 amino acids. Germline V gives CDR1 SGHTA, CDR2 FQGTGA. The V and J ends lost 6 bases and 5 bases, in that order; junction bases with no gene match: 10. The CDR3: CASSPKLAGVGDTQYF. CDR3 DNA sequence: TGTGCCAGCAGTCCTAAACTAGCGGGAGTCGGAGATACGCAGTATTTT.

The J gene is TRBJ2-1, the V gene TRBV6-1; 13 bases align to TRBD2. V was pared by 6 bases and J by 7 bases, with 12 bases of the junction left unmatched. CDR3 length: 17 residues. The germline V gene encodes CDR1 MNHNS and CDR2 SASEGT. In DNA form, the CDR3 reads TGTGCCAGCAGGGAACGCTTACTAGCGGGGGGGCGAAATGAGCAGTTCTTC. This translates into CASRERLLAGGRNEQFF.

The rearrangement uses TRBV30 and TRBJ2-1; TRBD2 aligns across 9 bases. The CDR3 is made up of 15 amino acids. Germline V gene data show CDR1 as GTSNPN and CDR2 as SVGIG (reference sequence). The V segment lost 0 bases and the J segment 5 bases; nucleotides outside the gene matches: 5. This CDR3 reads CAWSVRSSGNNEQFF. As DNA, the CDR3 is TGTGCCTGGAGTGTACGCTCTAGCGGGAACAATGAGCAGTTCTTC.

The chain recombines TRBV5-6 with TRBJ2-2; 12 bases line up with TRBD1. The V gene end was trimmed by 2 bases and the J gene end by 7 bases; junction bases not matched to a gene: 6. The germline V gene encodes CDR1 SGHDT and CDR2 YYEEEE. CDR3 length: 16 residues. CDR3 sequence reads: CASSFGTGGKVGELFF. CDR3 sequence (DNA): TGTGCCAGCAGCTTCGGGACAGGGGGCAAAGTCGGGGAGCTGTTTTTT.

This clone was observed once. Here the CDR3 DNA reads TGCGCCAGCAGCCAAGATACCGGAGTCGACAATGAGCAGTTCTTC. Encoded protein: CASSQDTGVDNEQFF. The chain links TRBV4-3 to TRBJ2-1; D remains ambiguous. Trimming removed 0 bases from V and 5 bases from J, with 11 bases in between. CDR3 size: 15 residues. Germline V gene lookup returns CDR1 LGHNA and CDR2 YSLEER.

This clone showed up many times. The chain uses TRBV30 and TRBJ1-1, with 7 bases identical to TRBD1. Trimming cost V 3 bases and J 0 bases; bases outside gene matches: 10. Germline CDR1 is GTSNPN and CDR2 is SVGIG (reference sequence). The CDR3 has 16 residues. The CDR3 is CAWSATGQNMNTEAFF. In DNA, the CDR3 is TGTGCCTGGAGCGCCACGGGACAGAACATGAACACTGAAGCTTTCTTT.

This clone has only a few counts. This chain connects TRBV6-5 to TRBJ1-2; tentative D call: TRBD1 (5 bases). The CDR3 spans 15 residues. V lost 5 bases, J lost 4 bases, and 17 bases lay in between. Germline assignment: CDR1 MNHEY and CDR2 SVGAGI. The chain's CDR3 is CASSALRGGVYGYTF. The CDR3 DNA sequence: TGTGCCAGCAGTGCCCTCCGTGGGGGAGTCTATGGCTACACCTTC.

This clone has a single count. V usage is TRBV7-6 and J usage is TRBJ2-2; D gene ambiguous. V lost 8 bases and J lost 4, with 14 bases in between. The CDR3 runs 14 residues. In germline, CDR1 is SGHVS, CDR2 FNYEAQ. The CDR3 DNA follows: TGTGCCAGCCATCCTGGCAGAAGCACCGGGGAGCTGTTTTTT. Translated: CASHPGRSTGELFF.

This clone came up a few times. The DNA of the CDR3 is TGTGCCAGCAGTGCTGTAGTCGGGGGGTTTAGCAATCAGCCCCAGCATTTT. It translates to CASSAVVGGFSNQPQHF. The chain has TRBV27 and TRBJ1-5, with D perhaps matching TRBD1 (5 bases). The CDR3 is made up of 17 amino acids. CDR1 and CDR2 from the germline V gene are MNHEY and SMNVEV (reference sequence). Trimming took off 5 bases at V and 0 bases at J, with 17 bases between the two ends.

The chain carries TRBV29-1 and TRBJ2-5; D may be TRBD1 or TRBD2 (5 bases each). The CDR3 is made up of 14 amino acids. CDR1 and CDR2 from the germline V gene are SQVTM and ANQGSEA. V lost 2 bases to trimming and J lost 9 bases, with 19 bases between them. The CDR3 nucleotides are TGCAGCGTTGAATTCGGCAGGGCCCGAGGGGCCCAGTACTTC. Amino acids: CSVEFGRARGAQYF. Combining the CDR3 with reference TRBV29-1 and TRBJ2-5 gives the whole variable domain SAVISQKPSRDICQRGTSLTIQCQVDSQVTMMFWYRQQPGQSLTLIATANQGSEATYESGFVIDKFPISRPNLTFSTLTVSNMSPEDSSIYLCSVEFGRARGAQYFGPGTRLLVL.

The gene calls are TRBV19 and TRBJ1-2, with unresolved D. The CDR3 length is 12 residues. V dropped 7 bases and J dropped 2 bases, with 8 bases sitting between them. CDR1 LNHDA and CDR2 SQIVND come from the germline V gene (reference sequence). The CDR3 DNA follows: TGTGCCAGTAAGTGGGCGAACTATGGCTACACCTTC. It is translated as CASKWANYGYTF.

This sequence joins TRBV19 and TRBJ1-5; no clear D. The CDR3 runs 15 residues. Germline V gives CDR1 LNHDA, CDR2 SQIVND (reference sequence). The ends were cut back, 3 bases at V and 0 bases at J, with 9 bases in the middle. The CDR3 sequence is CASSMRATSNQPQHF. CDR3 bases: TGTGCCAGTAGTATGAGGGCAACTAGCAATCAGCCCCAGCATTTT.

The chain uses TRBV7-2 and TRBJ2-7, with TRBD1 matching 9 bases. The CDR3 contains 15 residues. Germline lookup yields CDR1 SGHTA and CDR2 FQGNSA. Trimming removed 4 bases from V and 6 bases from J; junction bases left unmatched: 10. CDR3 in DNA: TGTGCCAGCAGCTCCTCCGGGACAGGGTCAGGCGAGCAGTACTTC. This translates into CASSSSGTGSGEQYF.

The V and J genes are TRBV18 and TRBJ2-1; no clear D. V was trimmed by 3 bases and J by 6 bases, leaving 6 bases between them. Per germline, CDR1 KGHSH and CDR2 LQKENI. The CDR3 covers 12 residues. CDR3 coding DNA: TGTGCCAGCTCACCCTCGGTCAATGAGCAGTTCTTC. As protein: CASSPSVNEQFF.

The V call is TRBV6-5, the J call TRBJ2-7, with D uncertain. The CDR3 sequence is 13 residues long. Trimming pared 0 bases from V and 6 bases from J, leaving 9 bases between. Germline V gene sequence: CDR1 MNHEY, CDR2 SVGAGI. The DNA for the CDR3 is TGTGCCAGCAGTTACTCCTCCGCTTCCGAGCAGTACTTC. Its protein product is CASSYSSASEQYF.

The chain links TRBV7-8 to TRBJ1-5, with 7 bases identical to TRBD1. V shed 4 bases and J 7 bases; nucleotides not matched to a gene: 4. The CDR3 has 13 amino acids. Germline V gene lookup returns CDR1 SGHVS and CDR2 FQNEAQ. DNA for the CDR3: TGTGCCAGCAGCTCAACAGGGGACCAGCCCCAGCATTTT. Encoded protein: CASSSTGDQPQHF.

The V call is TRBV4-3, the J call TRBJ2-7, with 13 bases lining up with TRBD2. The CDR3 loop spans 15 amino acids. Germline CDR1 LGHNA, CDR2 YSLEER. The V and J ends lost 3 bases and 12 bases, in that order; junction bases with no gene match: 11. As DNA, the CDR3 is TGCGCCAGCAGCCAGGGGACTAGCGGGACTCCCCGACGGTACTTC. It translates to CASSQGTSGTPRRYF.

The rearrangement joins TRBV7-6 to TRBJ1-1; 8 bases line up with TRBD1. The CDR3 runs 15 residues. Per germline, CDR1 SGHVS and CDR2 FNYEAQ. The junction had 4 bases not matched to a gene; V was cut back by 3 bases and J by 1 base. Here the CDR3 reads CASSLQGAWNTEAFF. CDR3 sequence (DNA): TGTGCCAGCAGCTTGCAGGGGGCATGGAACACTGAAGCTTTCTTT.

This chain joins TRBV28 and TRBJ2-7; D possibly matches TRBD1 or TRBD2 (5 bases each). Trimming left V 6 bases short and J 0 bases short, with 15 bases between. Germline CDR1 MDHEN, CDR2 SYDVKM. The CDR3 has 15 residues. The CDR3 reads CASSYRGRSSYEQYF. The CDR3 coding sequence is TGTGCCAGCAGCTATAGGGGACGGAGCTCCTACGAGCAGTACTTC.

The rearrangement links TRBV5-1 to TRBJ1-2; 10 bases are shared with TRBD1. The germline V gene has CDR1 SGHRS and CDR2 YFSETQ. CDR3 length equals 13 residues. V lost 7 bases and J lost 6; bases outside the gene matches: 6. The CDR3 here is CASHRDRGDGYTF. The CDR3 nucleotides are TGCGCCAGCCACCGGGACAGGGGTGATGGCTACACCTTC. Looking up the rest from reference TRBV5-1 and TRBJ1-2 gives the full variable domain: KAGVTQTPRYLIKTRGQQVTLSCSPISGHRSVSWYQQTPGQGLQFLFEYFSETQRNKGNFPGRFSGRQFSNSRSEMNVSTLELGDSALYLCASHRDRGDGYTFGSGTRLTVV.

CDR3 region: CASKNQGAGTDTQYF. In DNA form, the CDR3 reads TGTGCCAGCAAAAACCAGGGGGCTGGCACAGATACGCAGTATTTT. The rearrangement links TRBV6-5 to TRBJ2-3; TRBD1 aligns across 8 bases. After removal of 7 bases from V and 1 base from J, the junction contained 7 bases not matched to a gene. Germline CDR1 reads MNHEY; CDR2 reads SVGAGI. The CDR3 length is 15 residues.

The chain links TRBV6-1 to TRBJ1-3, with D possibly being TRBD1 (6 bases). Per the germline V gene, CDR1 is MNHNS and CDR2 is SASEGT. Between the trimmed V and J ends, which lost 0 bases and 4 bases, there was a span of 10 bases. This CDR3 has 15 residues. The CDR3 protein is CASSEAGGAGNTIYF. As DNA, the CDR3 is TGTGCCAGCAGTGAAGCGGGGGGCGCCGGAAACACCATATATTTT.